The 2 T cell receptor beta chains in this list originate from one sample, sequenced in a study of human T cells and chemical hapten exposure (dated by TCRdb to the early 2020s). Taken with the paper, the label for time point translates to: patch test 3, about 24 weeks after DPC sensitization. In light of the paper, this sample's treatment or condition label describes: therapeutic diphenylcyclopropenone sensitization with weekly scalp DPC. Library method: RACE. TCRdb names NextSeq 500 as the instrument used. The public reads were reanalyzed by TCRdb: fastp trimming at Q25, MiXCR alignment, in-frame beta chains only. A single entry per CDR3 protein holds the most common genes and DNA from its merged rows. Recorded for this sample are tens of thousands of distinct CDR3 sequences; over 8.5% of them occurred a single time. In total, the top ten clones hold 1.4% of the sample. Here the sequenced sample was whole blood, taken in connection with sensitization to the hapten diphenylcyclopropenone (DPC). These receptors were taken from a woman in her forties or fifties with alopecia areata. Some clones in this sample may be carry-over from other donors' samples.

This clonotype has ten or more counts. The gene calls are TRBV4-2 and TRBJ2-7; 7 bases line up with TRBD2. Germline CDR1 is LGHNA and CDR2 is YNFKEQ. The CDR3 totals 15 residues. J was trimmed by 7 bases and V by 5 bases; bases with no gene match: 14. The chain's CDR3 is CASSGWGEGLREQYF. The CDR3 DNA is TGTGCCAGCAGCGGTTGGGGGGAGGGCCTGCGGGAGCAGTACTTC.

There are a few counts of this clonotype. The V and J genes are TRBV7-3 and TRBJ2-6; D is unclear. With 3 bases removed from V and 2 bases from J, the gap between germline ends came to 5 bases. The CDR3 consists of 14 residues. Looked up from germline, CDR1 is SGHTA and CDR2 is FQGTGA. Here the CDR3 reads CASSFTPGANVLTF. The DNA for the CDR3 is TGTGCCAGCAGCTTTACCCCTGGGGCCAACGTCCTGACTTTC.